Here is one T cell receptor (beta chain) with its context. The entry originates in a study of technical replicates of blood from several donors. Germline loops: CDR1 WSHSY, CDR2 SAAADI. Trimming took off 4 bases at V and 3 bases at J, with 4 bases between the two ends. This CDR3 is built from 12 residues. Generated by immunoSEQ multiplex PCR, the TCRdb table keeps only in-frame clones and is missing some. The data show some 98,000 clones, with approximately 96% seen just once and less than 0.25% held by the top ten. The material sequenced was T cells isolated from PBMCs. The V call is TRBV10-2, the J call TRBJ1-5, with no clear D. The clonotype comes from a human donor in good health. The CDR3 nucleotides read TGCGCCAGCAGTGTTAACAATCAGCCCCAGCATTTT. It encodes CASSVNNQPQHF.